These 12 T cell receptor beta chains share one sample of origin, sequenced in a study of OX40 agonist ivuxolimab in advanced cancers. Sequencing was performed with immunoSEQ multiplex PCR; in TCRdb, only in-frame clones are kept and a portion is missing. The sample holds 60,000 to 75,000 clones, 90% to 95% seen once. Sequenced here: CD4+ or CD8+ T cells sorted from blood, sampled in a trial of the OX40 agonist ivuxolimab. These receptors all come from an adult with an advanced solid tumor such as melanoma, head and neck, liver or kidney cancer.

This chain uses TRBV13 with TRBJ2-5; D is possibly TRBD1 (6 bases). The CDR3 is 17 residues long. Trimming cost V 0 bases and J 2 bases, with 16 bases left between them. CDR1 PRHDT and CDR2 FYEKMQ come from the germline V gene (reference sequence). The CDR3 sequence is CASSLGPGRGSQETQYF. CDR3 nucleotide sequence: TGTGCCAGCAGCTTAGGACCCGGCAGGGGCTCACAAGAGACCCAGTACTTC.

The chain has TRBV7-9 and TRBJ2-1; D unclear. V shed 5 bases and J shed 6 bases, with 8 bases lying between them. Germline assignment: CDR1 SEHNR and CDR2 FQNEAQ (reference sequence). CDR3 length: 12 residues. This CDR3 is CASSPALNEQFF. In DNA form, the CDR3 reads TGTGCCAGCAGCCCGGCCCTCAATGAGCAGTTCTTC.

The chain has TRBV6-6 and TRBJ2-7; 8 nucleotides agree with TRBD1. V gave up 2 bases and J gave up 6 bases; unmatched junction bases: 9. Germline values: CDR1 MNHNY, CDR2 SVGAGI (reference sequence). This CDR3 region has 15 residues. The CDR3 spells CASSYVRQGASEQYF. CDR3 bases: TGTGCCAGCAGTTACGTTCGGCAGGGGGCAAGCGAGCAGTACTTC.

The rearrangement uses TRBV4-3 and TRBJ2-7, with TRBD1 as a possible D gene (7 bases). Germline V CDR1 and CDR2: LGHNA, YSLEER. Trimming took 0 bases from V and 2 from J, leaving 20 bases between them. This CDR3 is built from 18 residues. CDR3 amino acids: CASSQDRQGGGLTYEQYF. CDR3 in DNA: TGCGCCAGCAGCCAAGATAGGCAGGGGGGAGGCCTAACCTACGAGCAGTACTTC.

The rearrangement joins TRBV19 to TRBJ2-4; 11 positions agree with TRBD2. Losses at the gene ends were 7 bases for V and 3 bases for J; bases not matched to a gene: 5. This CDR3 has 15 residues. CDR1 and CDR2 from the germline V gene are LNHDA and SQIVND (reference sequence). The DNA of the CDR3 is TGTGCCAGTACCCCGGGACTAGCGGACAAAAACATTCAGTACTTC. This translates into CASTPGLADKNIQYF.

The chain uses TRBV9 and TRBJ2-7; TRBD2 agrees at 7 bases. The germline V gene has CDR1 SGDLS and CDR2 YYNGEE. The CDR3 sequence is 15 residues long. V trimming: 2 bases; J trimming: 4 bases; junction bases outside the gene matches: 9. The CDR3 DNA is TGTGCCAGCAGCGTGGGAGCGGGATACAGGTACGAGCAGTACTTC. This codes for CASSVGAGYRYEQYF.

The CDR3, as DNA: TGTGCCAGCAGGTCTCAGGCCGGGGAGCTGTTTTTT. Its protein is CASRSQAGELFF. The chain is built from TRBV7-9 and TRBJ2-2, with D hard to call. V gave up 6 bases and J gave up 6 bases, with 8 bases separating them. The CDR3 length is 12 residues. CDR1 SEHNR and CDR2 FQNEAQ come from the germline V gene (reference sequence).

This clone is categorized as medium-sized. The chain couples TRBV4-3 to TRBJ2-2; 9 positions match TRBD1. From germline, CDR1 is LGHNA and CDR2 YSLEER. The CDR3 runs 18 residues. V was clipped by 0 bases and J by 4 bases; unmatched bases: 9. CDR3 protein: CASSQDMPDRGGTGELFF. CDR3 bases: TGCGCCAGCAGCCAAGATATGCCGGACAGGGGCGGCACCGGGGAGCTGTTTTTT.

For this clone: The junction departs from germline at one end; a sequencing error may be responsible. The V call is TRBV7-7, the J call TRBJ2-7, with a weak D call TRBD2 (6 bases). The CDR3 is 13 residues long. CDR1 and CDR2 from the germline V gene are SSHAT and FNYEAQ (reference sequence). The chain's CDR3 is CASSSGTDYEQYF. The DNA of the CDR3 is TGTGCTAGCAGCTCAGGGACTGACTACGAGCAGTACTTC. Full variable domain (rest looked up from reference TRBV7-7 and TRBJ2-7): GAGVSQSPRYKVTKRGQDVTLRCDPISSHATLYWYQQALGQGPEFLTYFNYEAQPDKSGLPSDRFSAERPEGSISTLTIQRTEQRDSAMYRCASSSGTDYEQYFGPGTRLTVT.

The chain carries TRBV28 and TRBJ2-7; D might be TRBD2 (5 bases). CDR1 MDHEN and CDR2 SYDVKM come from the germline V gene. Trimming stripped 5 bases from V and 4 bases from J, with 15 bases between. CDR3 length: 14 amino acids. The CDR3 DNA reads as TGTGCCAGCAGTCAACCAATTAGGGAGTACGAGCAGTACTTC. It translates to CASSQPIREYEQYF.

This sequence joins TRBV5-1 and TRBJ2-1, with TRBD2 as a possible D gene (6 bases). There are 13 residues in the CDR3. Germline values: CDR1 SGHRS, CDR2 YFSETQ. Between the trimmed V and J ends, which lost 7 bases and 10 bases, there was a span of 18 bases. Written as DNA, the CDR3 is TGCGCCAGCCGCGAGGGAGGAGGACACGAGCAGTTCTTC. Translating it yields CASREGGGHEQFF.

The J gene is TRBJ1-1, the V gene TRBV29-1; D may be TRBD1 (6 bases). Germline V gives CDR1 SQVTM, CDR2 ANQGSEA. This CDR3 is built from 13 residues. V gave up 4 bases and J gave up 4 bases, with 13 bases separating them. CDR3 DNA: TGCAGCGTTGGATACGGGGGCGGCACTGAAGCTTTCTTT. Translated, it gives CSVGYGGGTEAFF.